A single sample gave rise to the 18 T cell receptor beta chains below, sequenced in a study of blood T cell repertoires in COVID-19. TCRdb keeps only in-frame clones here, not all; method: immunoSEQ multiplex PCR. Of 25,000 to 35,000 clones in the sample, 93% were seen once. Sequenced sample: peripheral blood. Receptors were obtained from a woman aged 65 to 85 with COVID-19, enrolled during active disease.

CDR3 in DNA: TGTGCCAGCTCACCAGGGACAGCCGAATACGAGCAGTACTTC. Encoded protein: CASSPGTAEYEQYF. J is TRBJ2-7 and V is TRBV18; 7 nucleotides align to TRBD1. CDR3 length equals 14 residues. In germline, CDR1 is KGHSH, CDR2 LQKENI. V gave up 2 bases and J gave up 4 bases; unmatched junction bases: 5.

The rearrangement joins TRBV7-2 to TRBJ2-7; maybe TRBD2 (5 bases). The CDR3 consists of 16 residues. Trimming removed 4 bases at V and 8 bases at J, with 24 bases between. CDR1 and CDR2 (germline): SGHTA, FQGNSA. CDR3 amino acids: CASSSPLLPREGKQYF. CDR3 in DNA: TGTGCCAGCAGCTCTCCACTCCTCCCTCGCGAGGGCAAGCAGTACTTC. Full variable domain (remainder filled in from reference TRBV7-2 and TRBJ2-7): GAGVSQSPSNKVTEKGKDVELRCDPISGHTALYWYRQSLGQGLEFLIYFQGNSAPDKSGLPSDRFSAERTGGSVSTLTIQRTQQEDSAVYLCASSSPLLPREGKQYFGPGTRLTVT.

This chain uses TRBV9 with TRBJ2-7; the match to TRBD2 covers 7 bases. From germline, CDR1 is SGDLS and CDR2 YYNGEE. V gave up 4 bases and J gave up 6 bases; unmatched junction bases: 7. There are 13 residues in the CDR3. In nucleotides, the CDR3 is TGTGCCAGCAGCCCGGGGGAGGGCTTCGAGCAGTACTTC. Its protein product is CASSPGEGFEQYF. Full variable domain (rest looked up from reference TRBV9 and TRBJ2-7): DSGVTQTPKHLITATGQRVTLRCSPRSGDLSVYWYQQSLDQGLQFLIQYYNGEERAKGNILERFSAQQFPDLHSELNLSSLELGDSALYFCASSPGEGFEQYFGPGTRLTVT.

This sequence joins TRBV28 and TRBJ2-3; 8 bases are shared with TRBD2. V was pared by 5 bases and J by 7 bases, with 14 bases of the junction left unmatched. CDR1 and CDR2 (germline): MDHEN, SYDVKM. The CDR3 contains 16 residues. CDR3 in DNA: TGTGCCAGCAGTAGCGGACGGGAGGGCCTCCTTTATACGCAGTATTTT. This codes for CASSSGREGLLYTQYF.

This sequence joins TRBV27 and TRBJ2-1; 7 bases line up with TRBD2. The CDR3 sequence is 15 residues long. Trimming removed 5 bases from V and 3 bases from J; junction bases left unmatched: 7. Looked up from germline, CDR1 is MNHEY and CDR2 is SMNVEV (reference sequence). The CDR3 DNA reads TGTGCCAGCAGTGCGAGGGCGGGAGTCTACAATGAGCAGTTCTTC. This encodes CASSARAGVYNEQFF.

This sequence joins TRBV19 and TRBJ2-1; 7 nucleotides agree with TRBD2. Germline CDR1 LNHDA, CDR2 SQIVND (reference sequence). The CDR3 length is 14 residues. The junction had 9 bases not matched to a gene; V was cut back by 8 bases and J by 5 bases. As DNA, the CDR3 is TGTGCCAGTCAGACGTTGGCGGGAGACAATGAGCAGTTCTTC. Translating gives CASQTLAGDNEQFF. The whole variable domain, remainder taken from reference TRBV19 and TRBJ2-1, is DGGITQSPKYLFRKEGQNVTLSCEQNLNHDAMYWYRQDPGQGLRLIYYSQIVNDFQKGDIAEGYSVSREKKESFPLTVTSAQKNPTAFYLCASQTLAGDNEQFFGPGTRLTVL.

This clone was seen more than once but under ten times. The chain recombines TRBV28 with TRBJ1-2; maybe TRBD1 (6 bases). The ends were cut back, 2 bases at V and 5 bases at J, with 12 bases in the middle. The CDR3 spans 14 residues. Germline assignment: CDR1 MDHEN and CDR2 SYDVKM. The CDR3 loop reads CASSLGTRFYGYTF. The CDR3 coding sequence is TGTGCCAGCAGTTTAGGGACACGTTTTTATGGCTACACCTTC.

The V gene is TRBV18, the J gene TRBJ1-3; D unresolved. This CDR3 spans 15 amino acids. The V gene's germline CDR1 is KGHSH and CDR2 LQKENI. Deletions cut 3 bases from V and 0 bases from J, with 9 bases between. CDR3 coding DNA: TGTGCCAGCTCACCGCCGGGGATCTCTGGAAACACCATATATTTT. Protein sequence: CASSPPGISGNTIYF.

V is TRBV6-5 and J is TRBJ1-2, with D hard to call. The CDR3 consists of 15 residues. Germline lookup yields CDR1 MNHEY and CDR2 SVGAGI. Between the trimmed V and J ends, which lost 2 bases and 2 bases, there was a span of 12 bases. This CDR3 reads CASSYTNGVNYGYTF. The CDR3 nucleotides are TGTGCCAGCAGTTACACTAACGGGGTCAACTATGGCTACACCTTC.

This chain uses TRBV19 with TRBJ1-5, with 7 nucleotides matching TRBD1. Germline V CDR1 and CDR2: LNHDA, SQIVND (reference sequence). This CDR3 is built from 15 residues. V gave up 4 bases and J gave up 1 base; unmatched junction bases: 4. The CDR3 here is CASSTTTGSNQPQHF. CDR3 bases: TGTGCCAGTAGTACGACGACAGGGAGCAATCAGCCCCAGCATTTT.

J is TRBJ2-7 and V is TRBV29-1; 8 bases match TRBD2. Looked up from germline, CDR1 is SQVTM and CDR2 is ANQGSEA. The CDR3 totals 12 residues. V lost 5 bases and J lost 0; bases outside the gene matches: 0. CDR3 sequence reads: CSVLAGSYEQYF. The CDR3 nucleotides are TGCAGCGTTCTAGCGGGCTCCTACGAGCAGTACTTC.

J is TRBJ2-7 and V is TRBV4-2; D unresolved. V dropped 0 bases and J dropped 2 bases, with 17 bases sitting between them. CDR3 length equals 17 residues. Germline CDR1 is LGHNA and CDR2 is YNFKEQ. The CDR3 nucleotides are TGTGCCAGCAGCCAAGAGAGGAGCTCCGGATTTGCCTACGAGCAGTACTTC. Translating it yields CASSQERSSGFAYEQYF.

The chain carries TRBV7-2 and TRBJ2-2; D possibly corresponds to TRBD1 (5 bases). This CDR3 spans 16 amino acids. Germline values: CDR1 SGHTA, CDR2 FQGNSA. V gave up 4 bases and J gave up 7 bases, with 19 bases separating them. The CDR3 DNA is TGTGCCAGCAGCTCCCGGTGGCAGGGCCTCGGCGGGGAGCTGTTTTTT. This encodes CASSSRWQGLGGELFF.

This clone has just one count. The rearrangement joins TRBV27 to TRBJ2-1; 15 bases agree with TRBD2. V lost 1 base to trimming and J lost 5 bases; unmatched junction nucleotides: 9. Germline V gene data show CDR1 as MNHEY and CDR2 as SMNVEV (reference sequence). The CDR3 consists of 19 residues. CDR3 DNA sequence: TGTGCCAGCAGTTTATTGGGACTAGCGGGAGGATCGGCGAACAATGAGCAGTTCTTC. Encoded protein: CASSLLGLAGGSANNEQFF.

The chain uses TRBV6-5 and TRBJ1-2, with 11 bases fitting TRBD1. Germline V gene sequence: CDR1 MNHEY, CDR2 SVGAGI. There are 15 residues in the CDR3. Trimming at V came to 6 bases and at J to 8 bases, leaving 11 bases not matched to a gene. The CDR3 DNA reads TGTGCCAGCAGGACCTCCGGACAGGGGGCGTTGGGCTACACCTTC. This gives the protein CASRTSGQGALGYTF.

Here the CDR3 DNA reads TGTGCCAGCAGTTACTCGACACTAGCGGGAGGAGGGAACAACAATGAGCAGTTCTTC. The encoded protein is CASSYSTLAGGGNNNEQFF. The chain joins TRBV6-2 or TRBV6-3 to TRBJ2-1; the match to TRBD2 covers 12 bases. Germline V gene data show CDR1 as MNHEY and CDR2 as SVGEGT. This CDR3 region has 19 residues. After removal of 0 bases from V and 5 bases from J, the junction contained 11 bases not matched to a gene.

V is TRBV28 and J is TRBJ1-6, with no clear D. CDR1 and CDR2 from the germline V gene are MDHEN and SYDVKM. Trimming took off 2 bases at V and 7 bases at J, with 6 bases between the two ends. This CDR3 has 13 residues. The chain's CDR3 is CASSLPINSPLHF. CDR3 coding DNA: TGTGCCAGCAGTTTACCAATCAATTCACCCCTCCACTTT.

The chain is built from TRBV6-2 or TRBV6-3 and TRBJ2-1, with 7 bases aligning to TRBD1. Looked up from germline, CDR1 is MNHEY and CDR2 is SVGEGT. The CDR3 has 14 residues. Trimming at V came to 6 bases and at J to 6 bases, leaving 8 bases not matched to a gene. Here the CDR3 DNA reads TGTGCCAGCAGCAGGGGGATGACGGCCAATGAGCAGTTCTTC. Residues: CASSRGMTANEQFF.